One and the same sample provided the 4 T cell receptor beta chains below, sequenced in a study of Tregs in tolerant kidney transplant recipients. Measured with immunoSEQ multiplex PCR; TCRdb has only the in-frame clones, and not every one. The repertoire has under 85,000 clones, about 89% of them found once; the top ten carry nearly 0.4%. The source was CD4+ T cells from blood, collected before the transplant. The receptors originated from a human donor who received a combined kidney and bone marrow transplant.

The table lists this clone with a count of one. The chain has TRBV7-8 and TRBJ1-4, with D hard to call. CDR1 and CDR2 (germline): SGHVS, FQNEAQ. The CDR3 is made up of 15 amino acids. Trimming pared 2 bases from V and 7 bases from J, leaving 14 bases between. The CDR3 sequence: CASSLRAGGGEKLFF. The CDR3 coding sequence is TGTGCCAGCAGCTTACGGGCCGGCGGAGGTGAAAAACTGTTTTTT.

The V and J genes are TRBV5-6 and TRBJ2-7; 7 bases are shared with TRBD1. The CDR3 spans 16 residues. The germline gives CDR1 SGHDT, CDR2 YYEEEE. V shed 2 bases, J shed 0 bases, and the junction held 8 bases outside the gene matches. Here the CDR3 reads CASSLGQETHSYEQYF. In nucleotides, the CDR3 is TGTGCCAGCAGCTTAGGACAGGAGACACACTCCTACGAGCAGTACTTC.

The chain carries TRBV28 and TRBJ1-3; D perhaps matches TRBD1 (6 bases). CDR3 length equals 15 residues. Germline lookup yields CDR1 MDHEN and CDR2 SYDVKM. The V gene lost 2 bases and the J gene lost 4 bases, with 12 bases spanning the gap. DNA of the CDR3: TGTGCCAGCAGTTTAGCGCGGGGGGCCGGAAACACCATATATTTT. Translating it yields CASSLARGAGNTIYF.

V is TRBV7-9 and J is TRBJ2-3, with 11 bases lining up with TRBD1. The trim removed 7 bases at V and 7 bases at J, leaving 10 bases unmatched. Looked up from germline, CDR1 is SEHNR and CDR2 is FQNEAQ (reference sequence). The length of the CDR3 is 15 residues. CDR3 loop: CASTLRTGGLNTQYF. DNA of the CDR3: TGTGCCAGCACCCTACGGACAGGGGGCCTAAATACGCAGTATTTT.